This T cell receptor (beta chain) was sequenced for a study of shared clonotypes between healthy human individuals. Study summary: Three CD4 naive, three CD4 memory, two CD8 naive and one CD8 memory plate were used per donor.

Naive CD8 isolation took CD45RO-negative cells positively selected for CCR7 and excluded terminally differentiated effector memory CD45RA+ cells. CDR3 length: 13 residues. In germline, CDR1 is SGHTA, CDR2 FQGNSA. V lost 8 bases and J 0 bases, leaving 10 bases between the germline ends. Using immunoSEQ multiplex PCR, the repertoire was profiled, and TCRdb retains in-frame clones only, with some absent. Of nearly 600,000 clones detected, roughly 96% appear once; the ten largest clones hold around 0.097%. The TCR originated in a woman aged 25 to 39 in good health. The chain joins TRBV7-2 to TRBJ2-5; no reliable D call. The sequenced sample consisted of naive CD8+ T cells sorted from blood. The CDR3: CASDRVDQETQYF. In DNA, the CDR3 is TGTGCCAGCGACCGGGTGGACCAAGAGACCCAGTACTTC.